The clone carrying this T cell receptor beta chain has just a few counts. These data are taken from a study of blood T cells in healthy people across ages. CDR3 length: 15 amino acids. Germline CDR1 SGDLS, CDR2 YYNGEE. Losses at the gene ends were 4 bases for V and 4 bases for J; bases not matched to a gene: 7. Through a sample-barcoded 5' primer and a J-beta primer mix, a second PCR was run for roughly 7 to 12 cycles. CDR3-containing paired-end reads numbering at least 2.5 million came from each sample. TCRdb reprocessed the 5' RACE reads with MiXCR, giving one entry per CDR3 protein. The sample records about 600,000 distinct CDR3 sequences, around 48% being singletons.

This clonotype was obtained from a man aged 80 or over in good health. The V call is TRBV9, the J call TRBJ2-3, with 9 bases that match TRBD1. The sequencing sample was made of blood. CDR3 residues: CASSLRTGDADTQYF. The CDR3 region has the DNA TGTGCCAGCAGCCTCCGGACAGGGGATGCAGATACGCAGTATTTT.